The clone carrying this T cell receptor beta chain was detected only a few times. Its target is not known. The data were taken from a study of identical twins. Overall study results and limits: Models underestimated TCR alpha sharing (out-of-frame) in monozygotic twins.

TCRdb itself ran the 5' RACE reads through MiXCR, one entry per CDR3 protein. The sample includes 1.5 million to 2 million distinct CDR3 sequences, under 35% of them seen just once. Source material: cord blood. This clonotype was obtained from a newborn girl in good health.

Written as DNA, the CDR3 is TGCAGTGCTTCGGGACTATCAAACACAGATACGCAGTATTTT. Its protein product is CSASGLSNTDTQYF. The chain employs TRBV20-1 and TRBJ2-3, with 7 bases fitting TRBD2. Germline loops: CDR1 DFQATT, CDR2 SNEGSKA (reference sequence). Unmatched junction bases numbered 7, after V lost 5 bases and J lost 2 bases. The CDR3 is made up of 14 amino acids.